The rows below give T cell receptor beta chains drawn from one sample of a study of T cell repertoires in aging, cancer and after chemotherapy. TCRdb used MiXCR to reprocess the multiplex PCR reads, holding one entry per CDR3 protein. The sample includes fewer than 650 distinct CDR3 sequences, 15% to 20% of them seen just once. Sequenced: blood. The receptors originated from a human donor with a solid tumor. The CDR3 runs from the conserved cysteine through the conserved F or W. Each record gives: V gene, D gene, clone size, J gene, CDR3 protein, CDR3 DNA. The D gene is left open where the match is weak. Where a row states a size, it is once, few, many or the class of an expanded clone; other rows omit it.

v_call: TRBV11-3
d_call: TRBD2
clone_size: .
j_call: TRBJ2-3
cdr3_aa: CASNLADNTDTQYF
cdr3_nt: TGTGCCAGCAACCTAGCGGACAACACAGATACGCAGTATTTT

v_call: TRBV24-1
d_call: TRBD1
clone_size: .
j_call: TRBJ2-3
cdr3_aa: CATSDESRDSLPTDTQYF
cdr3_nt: TGTGCCACCAGTGACGAGTCCCGGGACAGCCTCCCCACAGATACGCAGTATTTT

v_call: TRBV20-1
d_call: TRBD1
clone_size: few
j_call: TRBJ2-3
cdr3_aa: CSAYSGGAGDTQYF
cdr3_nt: TGCAGTGCTTACTCAGGGGGCGCGGGAGATACGCAGTATTTT

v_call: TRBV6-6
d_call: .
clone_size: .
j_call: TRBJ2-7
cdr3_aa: CASSYGGSYEQYF
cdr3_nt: TGTGCCAGCAGTTATGGGGGCTCCTACGAGCAGTACTTC

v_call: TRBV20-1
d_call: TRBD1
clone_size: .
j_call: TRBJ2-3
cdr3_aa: CSARDLAGQGADTQYF
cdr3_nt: TGCAGTGCTAGAGATTTGGCCGGACAGGGTGCAGATACGCAGTATTTT

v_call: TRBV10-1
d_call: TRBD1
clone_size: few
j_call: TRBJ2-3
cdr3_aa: CASSGQGAWGTDTQYF
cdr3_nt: TGCGCCAGCAGTGGACAGGGGGCTTGGGGCACAGATACGCAGTATTTT

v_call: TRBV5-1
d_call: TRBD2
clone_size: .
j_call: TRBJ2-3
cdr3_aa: CASSGYLSGRENTDTQYF
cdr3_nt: TGCGCCAGCAGCGGATACCTTAGCGGGAGGGAAAACACAGATACGCAGTATTTT

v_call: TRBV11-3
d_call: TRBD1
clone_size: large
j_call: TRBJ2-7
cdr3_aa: CASSLSGTGVEQYF
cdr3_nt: TGTGCCAGCAGCTTGAGCGGGACAGGGGTCGAGCAGTACTTC

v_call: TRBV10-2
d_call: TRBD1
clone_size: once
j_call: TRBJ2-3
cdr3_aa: CASSGDSGPLGQYF
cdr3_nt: TGCGCCAGCAGTGGGGACAGTGGTCCCCTGGGGCAGTATTTT

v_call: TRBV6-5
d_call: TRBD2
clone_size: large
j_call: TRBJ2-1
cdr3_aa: CASSYSIQREFNEQFF
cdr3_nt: TGTGCCAGCAGTTACTCGATCCAGCGGGAGTTCAATGAGCAGTTCTTC

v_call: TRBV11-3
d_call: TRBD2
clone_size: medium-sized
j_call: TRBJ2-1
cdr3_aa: CASSSRLAGLSPYNEQFF
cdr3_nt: TGTGCCAGCAGCTCAAGACTAGCGGGACTTTCCCCTTACAATGAGCAGTTCTTC

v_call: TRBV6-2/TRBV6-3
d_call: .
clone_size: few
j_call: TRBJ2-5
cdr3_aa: CASSKEQGRETQYF
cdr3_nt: TGTGCCAGCAGTAAAGAACAGGGGAGGGAGACCCAGTACTTC

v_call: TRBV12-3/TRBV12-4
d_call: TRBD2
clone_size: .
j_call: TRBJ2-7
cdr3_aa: CASSSTSGAYEQYF
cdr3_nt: TGTGCCAGCAGCTCCACTAGCGGAGCCTACGAGCAGTACTTC

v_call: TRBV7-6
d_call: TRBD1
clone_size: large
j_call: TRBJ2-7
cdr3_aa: CASSWGTGTYEQYF
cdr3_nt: TGTGCCAGCAGCTGGGGGACAGGAACATACGAGCAGTACTTC

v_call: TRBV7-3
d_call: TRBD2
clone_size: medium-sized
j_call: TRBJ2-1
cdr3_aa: CASSTGLAGGSYNEQFF
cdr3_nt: TGTGCCAGCAGCACCGGACTAGCGGGAGGCTCCTACAATGAGCAGTTCTTC

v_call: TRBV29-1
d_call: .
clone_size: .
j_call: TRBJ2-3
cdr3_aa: CSISPGGDVDTQYF
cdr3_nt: TGCAGCATTTCCCCCGGGGGAGACGTGGATACGCAGTATTTT

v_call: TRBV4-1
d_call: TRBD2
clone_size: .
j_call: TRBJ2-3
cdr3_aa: CASSQYYRGTSGTSTDTQYF
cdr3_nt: TGCGCCAGCAGCCAATATTACCGCGGGACTAGCGGGACCAGCACAGATACGCAGTATTTT

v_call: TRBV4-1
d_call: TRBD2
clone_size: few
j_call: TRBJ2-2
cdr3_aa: CASSQDVGTSKTGELFF
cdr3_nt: TGCGCCAGCAGCCAAGATGTGGGGACTAGCAAAACCGGGGAGCTGTTTTTT

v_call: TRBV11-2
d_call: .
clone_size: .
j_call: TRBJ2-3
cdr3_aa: CASSRARSSADTQYF
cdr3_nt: TGTGCCAGCAGCAGGGCCAGATCCAGTGCAGATACGCAGTATTTT

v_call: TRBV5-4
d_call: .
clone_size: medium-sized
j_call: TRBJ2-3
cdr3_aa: CASSLPEGRRDTQYF
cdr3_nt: TGTGCCAGCAGCCTCCCCGAGGGGCGCAGAGATACGCAGTATTTT

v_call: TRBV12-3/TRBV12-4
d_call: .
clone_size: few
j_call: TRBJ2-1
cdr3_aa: CASSLVRSALSSYNEQFF
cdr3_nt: TGTGCCAGCAGTTTAGTTCGTAGCGCCTTGAGCTCCTACAATGAGCAGTTCTTC

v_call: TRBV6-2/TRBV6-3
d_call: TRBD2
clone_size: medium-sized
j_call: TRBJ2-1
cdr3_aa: CASSLAGAGHEQFF
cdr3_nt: TGTGCCAGCAGTCTAGCGGGAGCGGGCCATGAGCAGTTCTTC

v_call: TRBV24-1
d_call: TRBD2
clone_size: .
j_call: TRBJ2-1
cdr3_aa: CATSDLPGGRAFDEQFF
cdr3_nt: TGTGCCACCAGTGATTTGCCCGGCGGGAGGGCCTTCGATGAGCAGTTCTTC

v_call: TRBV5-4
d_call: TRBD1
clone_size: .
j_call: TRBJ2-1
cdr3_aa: CASSGGQGSSYNEQFF
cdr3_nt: TGTGCCAGCAGCGGCGGACAGGGAAGCTCCTACAATGAGCAGTTCTTC

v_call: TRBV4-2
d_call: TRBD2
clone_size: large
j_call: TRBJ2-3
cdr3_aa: CASSQGLAGGPGTDTQYF
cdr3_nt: TGTGCCAGCAGCCAAGGACTAGCGGGAGGGCCGGGGACAGATACGCAGTATTTT

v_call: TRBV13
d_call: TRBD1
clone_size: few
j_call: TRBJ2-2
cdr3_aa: CASSHGQGITGELFF
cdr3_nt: TGTGCCAGCAGCCATGGACAGGGGATCACCGGGGAGCTGTTTTTT

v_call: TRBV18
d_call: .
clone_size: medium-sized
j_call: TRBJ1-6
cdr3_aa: CASSSSGRSSPLHF
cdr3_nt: TGTGCCAGCTCCAGCTCGGGCAGAAGTTCACCCCTCCACTTT

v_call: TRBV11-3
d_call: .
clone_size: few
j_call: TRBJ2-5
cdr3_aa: CASSLGGAGTQETQYF
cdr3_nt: TGTGCCAGCAGCTTAGGGGGTGCAGGGACGCAAGAGACCCAGTACTTC

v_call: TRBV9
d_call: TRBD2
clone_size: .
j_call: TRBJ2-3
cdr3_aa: CASSVLASGSTDTQYF
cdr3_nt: TGTGCCAGCAGCGTATTAGCTAGCGGGAGCACAGATACGCAGTATTTT

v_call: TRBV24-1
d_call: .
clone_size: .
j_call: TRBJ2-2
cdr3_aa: CATSALPGSGELFF
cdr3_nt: TGTGCCACCAGTGCCCTACCGGGCTCCGGGGAGCTGTTTTTT

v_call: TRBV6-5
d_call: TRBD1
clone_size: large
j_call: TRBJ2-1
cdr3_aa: CASSRDPDRGREEQFF
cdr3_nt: TGTGCCAGCAGCCGCGACCCGGACAGGGGGCGGGAGGAGCAGTTCTTC

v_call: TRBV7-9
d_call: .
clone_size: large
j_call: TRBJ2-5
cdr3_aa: CASSGETQYF
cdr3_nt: TGTGCCAGCAGCGGGGAGACCCAGTACTTC

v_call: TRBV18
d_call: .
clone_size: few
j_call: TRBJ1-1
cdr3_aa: CASSPPGWGEAFF
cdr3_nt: TGTGCCAGCTCACCACCTGGCTGGGGTGAAGCTTTCTTT

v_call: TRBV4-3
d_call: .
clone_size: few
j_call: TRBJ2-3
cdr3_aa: CASSQASDTDTQYF
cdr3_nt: TGCGCCAGCAGCCAAGCTAGCGACACAGATACGCAGTATTTT

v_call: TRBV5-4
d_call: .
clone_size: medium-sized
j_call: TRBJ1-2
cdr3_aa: CASRSGRSYGYTF
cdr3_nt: TGTGCCAGCAGGTCGGGAAGGAGCTATGGCTACACCTTC

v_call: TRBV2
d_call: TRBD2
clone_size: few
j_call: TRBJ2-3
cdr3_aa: CASSEMGLNTDTQYF
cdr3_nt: TGTGCCAGCAGTGAGATGGGACTAAACACAGATACGCAGTATTTT

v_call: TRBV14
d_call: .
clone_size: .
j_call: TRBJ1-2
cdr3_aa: CASSQDLRHGYTF
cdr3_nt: TGTGCCAGCAGCCAAGATCTAAGGCATGGCTACACCTTC

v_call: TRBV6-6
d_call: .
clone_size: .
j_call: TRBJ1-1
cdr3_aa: CASSYAGTPLAFF
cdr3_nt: TGTGCCAGCAGTTACGCCGGGACTCCCCTAGCTTTCTTT

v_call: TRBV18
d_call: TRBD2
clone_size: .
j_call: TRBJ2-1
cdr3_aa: CASSPSLGGSVYNEQFF
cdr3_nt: TGTGCCAGCTCACCATCTTTAGGCGGGAGCGTCTACAATGAGCAGTTCTTC

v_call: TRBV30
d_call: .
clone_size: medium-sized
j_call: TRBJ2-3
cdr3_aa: CAWSVRVPHTDTQYF
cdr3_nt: TGTGCCTGGAGTGTACGGGTCCCCCACACAGATACGCAGTATTTT

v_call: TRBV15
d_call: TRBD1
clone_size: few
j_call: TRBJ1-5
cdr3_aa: CATSEGQGDQPQHF
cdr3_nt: TGTGCCACCAGCGAGGGACAGGGGGATCAGCCCCAGCATTTT

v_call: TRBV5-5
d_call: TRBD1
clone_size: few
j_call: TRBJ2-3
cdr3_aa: CASSDPTGADTQYF
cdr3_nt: TGTGCCAGCAGCGATCCCACAGGGGCAGATACGCAGTATTTT

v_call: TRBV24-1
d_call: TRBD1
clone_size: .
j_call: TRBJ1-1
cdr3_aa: CATSESRTGWGTEAFF
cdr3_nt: TGTGCCACCAGTGAGTCTAGGACAGGGTGGGGGACTGAAGCTTTCTTT

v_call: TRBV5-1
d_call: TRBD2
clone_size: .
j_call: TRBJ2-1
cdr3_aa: CASSLTGGNSYNEQFF
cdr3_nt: TGCGCCAGCAGCTTGACGGGGGGTAATTCCTACAATGAGCAGTTCTTC

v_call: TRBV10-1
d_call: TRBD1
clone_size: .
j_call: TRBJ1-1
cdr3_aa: CASSRTGFPNTEAFF
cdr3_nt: TGCGCCAGCAGCAGGACAGGGTTTCCCAACACTGAAGCTTTCTTT

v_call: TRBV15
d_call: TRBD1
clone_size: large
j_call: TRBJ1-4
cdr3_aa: CATSLGQGEEKLFF
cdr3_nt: TGTGCCACCAGCCTAGGACAGGGGGAGGAAAAACTGTTTTTT

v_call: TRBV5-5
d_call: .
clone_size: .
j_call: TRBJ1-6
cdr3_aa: CASSLEDPAFYNSPLHF
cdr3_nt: TGTGCCAGCAGCTTGGAGGACCCGGCATTTTATAATTCACCCCTCCACTTT

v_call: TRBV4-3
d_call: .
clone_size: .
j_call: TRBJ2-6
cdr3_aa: CASSQEQGSGANVLTF
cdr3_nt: TGCGCCAGCAGCCAAGAGCAAGGGTCTGGGGCCAACGTCCTGACTTTC

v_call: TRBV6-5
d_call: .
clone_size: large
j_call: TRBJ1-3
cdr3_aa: CASSLDSGSGNTIYF
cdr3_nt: TGTGCCAGCAGTTTAGACTCTGGCTCTGGAAACACCATATATTTT

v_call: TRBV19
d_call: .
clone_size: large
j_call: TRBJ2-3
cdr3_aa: CASSILQAHGSDTQYF
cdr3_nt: TGTGCCAGTAGTATCTTACAGGCTCATGGTTCAGATACGCAGTATTTT

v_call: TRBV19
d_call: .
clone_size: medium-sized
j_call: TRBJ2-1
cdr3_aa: CASNQGRSLYNEQFF
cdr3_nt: TGTGCCAGTAACCAGGGACGGAGCCTCTACAATGAGCAGTTCTTC

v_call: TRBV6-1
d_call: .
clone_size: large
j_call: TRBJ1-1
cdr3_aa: CASSVKQGAGTEAFF
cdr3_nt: TGTGCCAGCAGTGTAAAACAGGGAGCGGGCACTGAAGCTTTCTTT

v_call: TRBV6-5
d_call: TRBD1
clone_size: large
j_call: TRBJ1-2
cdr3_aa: CASSTRTGRAWGYTF
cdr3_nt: TGTGCCAGCAGTACTAGGACAGGCCGGGCTTGGGGCTACACCTTC

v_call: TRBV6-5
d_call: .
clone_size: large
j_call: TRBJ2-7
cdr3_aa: CASSYSMDKPEDNEQYF
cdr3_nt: TGTGCCAGCAGTTACTCGATGGACAAACCCGAGGATAACGAGCAGTACTTC

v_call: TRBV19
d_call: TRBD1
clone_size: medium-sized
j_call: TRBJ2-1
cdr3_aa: CASSIPRQGIVYNEQFF
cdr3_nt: TGTGCCAGTAGTATACCCCGACAGGGGATTGTCTACAATGAGCAGTTCTTC

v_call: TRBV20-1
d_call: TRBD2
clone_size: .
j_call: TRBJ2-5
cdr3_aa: CSAAEVGRAAETQYF
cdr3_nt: TGCAGTGCCGCCGAAGTCGGGAGGGCTGCGGAGACCCAGTACTTC

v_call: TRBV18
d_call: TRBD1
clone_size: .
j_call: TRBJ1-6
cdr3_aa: CASSPGQGADSPLHF
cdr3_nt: TGTGCCAGCTCACCAGGACAGGGTGCTGATTCACCCCTCCACTTT